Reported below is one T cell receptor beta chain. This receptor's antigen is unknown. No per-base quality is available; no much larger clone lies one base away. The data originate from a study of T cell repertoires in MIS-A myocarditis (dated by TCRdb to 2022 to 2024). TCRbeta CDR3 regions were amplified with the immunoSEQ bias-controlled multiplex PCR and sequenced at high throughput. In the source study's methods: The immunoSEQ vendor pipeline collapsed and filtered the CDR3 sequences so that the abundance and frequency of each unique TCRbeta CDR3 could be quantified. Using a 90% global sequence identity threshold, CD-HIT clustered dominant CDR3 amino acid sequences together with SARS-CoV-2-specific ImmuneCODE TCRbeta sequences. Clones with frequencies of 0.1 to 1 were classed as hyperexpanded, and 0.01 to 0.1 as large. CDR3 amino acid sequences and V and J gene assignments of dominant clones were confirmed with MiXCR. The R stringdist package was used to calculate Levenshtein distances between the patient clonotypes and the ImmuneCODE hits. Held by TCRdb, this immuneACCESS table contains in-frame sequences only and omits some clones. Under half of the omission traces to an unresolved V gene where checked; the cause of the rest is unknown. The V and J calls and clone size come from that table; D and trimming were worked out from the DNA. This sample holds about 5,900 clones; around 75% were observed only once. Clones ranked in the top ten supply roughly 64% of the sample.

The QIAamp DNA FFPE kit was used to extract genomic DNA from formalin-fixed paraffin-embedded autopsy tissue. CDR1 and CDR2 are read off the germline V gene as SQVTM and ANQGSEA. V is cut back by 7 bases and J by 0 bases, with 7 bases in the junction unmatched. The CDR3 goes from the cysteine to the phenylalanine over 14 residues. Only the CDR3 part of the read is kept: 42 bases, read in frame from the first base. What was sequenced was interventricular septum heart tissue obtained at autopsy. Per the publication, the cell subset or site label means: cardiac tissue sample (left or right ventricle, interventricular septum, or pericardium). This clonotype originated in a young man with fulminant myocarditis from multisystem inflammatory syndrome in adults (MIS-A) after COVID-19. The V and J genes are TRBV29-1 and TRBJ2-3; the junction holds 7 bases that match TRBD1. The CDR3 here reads CSGGGQSSTDTQYF. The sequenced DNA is TGCAGCGGAGGGGGACAGTCTAGCACAGATACGCAGTATTTT.